This T cell receptor beta chain was captured by sequencing in a study of T cell responses to AZD1222 COVID-19 vaccine. Notes on the study in general: Reportedly, close to half of spike-specific TCRs are directed against unmutated variant regions.

Germline V lookup: CDR1 MGHRA, CDR2 YSYEKL. The CDR3 has 15 amino acids. V lost 0 bases, J lost 0 bases, and 6 bases lay in between. As regards this clone: The antigen is not known.

Data came from immunoSEQ multiplex PCR; TCRdb stores just in-frame clones and leaves some out. The sample holds about 80,000 clones; roughly 85% are singletons and the top ten take more than 3%. This chain links TRBV4-1 with TRBJ1-3; no clear D. The sample was peripheral blood, taken 28 days after the second AZD1222 dose. This TCR derives from an adult who received the AZD1222 COVID-19 vaccine. CDR3 DNA sequence: TGCGCCAGCAGCCAAGACCCAGGCTCTGGAAACACCATATATTTT. Residues: CASSQDPGSGNTIYF.